This T cell receptor (beta chain) was obtained from a study of PD-1 blockade in classical Hodgkin lymphoma. Overall study results and limits: A significant rise in TCR diversity by C4D1 was seen for CD4+ but not CD8+ cells. Baseline diversity in complete responders resembled that of newly diagnosed patients.

TCRdb's table, derived via immunoSEQ multiplex PCR, lists solely in-frame clones and lacks some. This sample yields around 30,000 clones, of which around 80% are seen a single time; less than 0.65% belongs to the top ten. Details on this clone: What it recognizes is unknown.

Time point meaning: cycle 4 day 1 (C4D1), after more than 5 weeks of nivolumab. Following autologous stem cell transplantation, relapse occurred in every patient, and exposure to brentuximab vedotin varied. Researchers used magnetic negative selection to pull out pure CD4+ T cells from thawed PBMCs. Germline V lookup: CDR1 KGHSH, CDR2 LQKENI. Trimming stripped 1 base from V and 0 bases from J, with 9 bases between. The CDR3 length is 15 residues. This chain connects TRBV18 to TRBJ1-1; D unclear. The sequencing used CD4+ T cells from blood, collected before the fourth cycle of nivolumab. The TCR sequence derives from a human donor with classical Hodgkin lymphoma. CDR3 coding DNA: TGTGCCAGCTCACCACTTGGCGGATTGAACACTGAAGCTTTCTTT. Residues: CASSPLGGLNTEAFF.